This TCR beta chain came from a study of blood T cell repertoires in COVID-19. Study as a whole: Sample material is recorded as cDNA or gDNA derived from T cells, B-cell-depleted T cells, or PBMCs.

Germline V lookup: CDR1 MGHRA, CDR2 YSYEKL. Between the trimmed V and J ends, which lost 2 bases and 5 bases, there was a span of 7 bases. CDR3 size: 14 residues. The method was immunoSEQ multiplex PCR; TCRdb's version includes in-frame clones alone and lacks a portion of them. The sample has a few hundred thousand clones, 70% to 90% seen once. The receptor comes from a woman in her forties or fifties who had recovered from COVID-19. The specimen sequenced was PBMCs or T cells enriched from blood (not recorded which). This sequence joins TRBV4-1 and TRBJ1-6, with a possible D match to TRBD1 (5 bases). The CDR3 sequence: CASSQFRDNSPLHF. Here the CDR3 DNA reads TGCGCCAGCAGCCAATTCAGGGATAATTCACCCCTCCACTTT.